These 22 T cell receptor beta chains came from one sample sequenced in a study of a mutant IDH1 vaccine in newly diagnosed glioma. For these TCRs, the target antigens are not known. Time point: week 11, during vaccination. Alongside topical imiquimod, each dose of vaccine comprised 300 ug of mutant IDH1 20-mer peptide. Method: immunoSEQ multiplex PCR; TCRdb's copy keeps in-frame clones and lacks some. The profile covers about 32,000 clones, with roughly three quarters appearing a single time and approximately 24% taken by the ten largest. Material: PBMCs, obtained from a glioma patient whose treatment included an IDH1 peptide vaccine. The source is a man between 25 and 39 years old with glioma.

This sequence joins TRBV28 and TRBJ1-5, with TRBD1 as a possible D gene (5 bases). Per germline, CDR1 MDHEN and CDR2 SYDVKM. The length of the CDR3 is 14 residues. Trimming pared 10 bases from V and 6 bases from J, leaving 19 bases between. The CDR3 bases are TGTGCCACCCTTCCCACGGGACGGGGTCAGCCCCAGCATTTT. Amino acid sequence: CATLPTGRGQPQHF.

This clone was counted once. The V gene is TRBV7-2, the J gene TRBJ1-5; D is unclear. Trimming left V 0 bases short and J 7 bases short, with 7 bases between. The CDR3 runs 13 residues. CDR1 SGHTA and CDR2 FQGNSA come from the germline V gene. The DNA of the CDR3 is TGTGCCAGCAGCTTAGCGGTTCGGCAGCCCCAGCATTTT. This codes for CASSLAVRQPQHF.

The chain links TRBV25-1 to TRBJ1-3, with a weak D call TRBD1 (5 bases). The germline V and J ends were trimmed by 5 bases and 8 bases, with 13 bases remaining between them. The germline V gene encodes CDR1 MGHDK and CDR2 SYGVNS. The CDR3 has 13 residues. The CDR3 DNA reads TGTGCCAGCAGTCGCAGGGCGCAGGACACCATATATTTT. It translates to CASSRRAQDTIYF.

In this sample, this clone turned up a few times. The rearrangement uses TRBV30 and TRBJ1-4; D is unclear. The V gene's germline CDR1 is GTSNPN and CDR2 SVGIG (reference sequence). V was shortened by 1 base and J by 5 bases, with 23 bases between the two germline ends. The CDR3 spans 18 residues. CDR3 in amino acids: CAWSAYYLRETRNEKLFF. The DNA for the CDR3 is TGTGCCTGGAGTGCCTACTACCTTAGGGAGACCCGGAATGAAAAACTGTTTTTT.

CDR3 protein: CASSEARRAGNTGELFF. CDR3 nucleotide sequence: TGTGCCAGCAGTGAAGCTAGGAGAGCGGGAAACACCGGGGAGCTGTTTTTT. V usage is TRBV6-1 and J usage is TRBJ2-2; 7 bases fit TRBD2. The germline CDR1 and CDR2 sequences are MNHNS and SASEGT. The CDR3 covers 17 residues. Trimming at V came to 0 bases and at J to 2 bases, leaving 6 bases not matched to a gene.

This chain uses TRBV18 with TRBJ2-1; the match to TRBD2 covers 12 bases. Germline CDR1 and CDR2: KGHSH and LQKENI. V dropped 3 bases and J dropped 7; count of bases not matched to a gene: 4. The CDR3 is made up of 15 amino acids. CDR3 bases: TGTGCCAGCTCACCGTGGACTAGCGGGAATAATGAGCAGTTCTTC. It is translated as CASSPWTSGNNEQFF.

This clone is medium-sized (0.01 to 0.1%). Other DNA sequences in this specimen translate into the identical CDR3. This rearrangement joins TRBV19 to TRBJ2-1; D unclear. There are 16 residues in the CDR3. V gave up 2 bases and J gave up 0 bases, with 11 bases separating them. Germline V lookup: CDR1 LNHDA, CDR2 SQIVND (reference sequence). DNA for the CDR3: TGTGCCAGTAGTATATCCGGACGTAGCTCCTACAATGAGCAGTTCTTC. This encodes CASSISGRSSYNEQFF.

This chain joins TRBV6-5 and TRBJ2-1, with D perhaps assigned TRBD1 or TRBD2 (5 bases each). Per germline, CDR1 MNHEY and CDR2 SVGAGI. Trimming took off 6 bases at V and 12 bases at J, with 12 bases between the two ends. The CDR3 loop spans 11 amino acids. CDR3 amino acids: CASRQQGAQFF. The CDR3 coding sequence is TGTGCCAGCAGACAGCAGGGAGCGCAGTTCTTC.

The V call is TRBV30, the J call TRBJ1-3, with 9 bases fitting TRBD1. The ends lost 5 bases at V and 0 bases at J; junction bases unmatched: 8. This CDR3 has 16 residues. CDR1 and CDR2 from the germline V gene are GTSNPN and SVGIG (reference sequence). CDR3 in DNA: TGTGCCTGGGCGGGACAGGGAATGAGCTCTGGAAACACCATATATTTT. Translating gives CAWAGQGMSSGNTIYF.

The chain uses TRBV7-9 and TRBJ2-7, with 7 nucleotides matching TRBD1. The CDR3 extends over 14 amino acids. Germline CDR1 is SEHNR and CDR2 is FQNEAQ (reference sequence). V lost 2 bases, J lost 5 bases, and 6 bases stayed unmatched. The CDR3 DNA is TGTGCCAGCAGCTTACAGGGCCAGGGGGACGAGCAGTACTTC. It translates to CASSLQGQGDEQYF.

The gene calls are TRBV5-4 and TRBJ2-7, with a weak D call TRBD1 (5 bases). The germline V and J ends were trimmed by 2 bases and 5 bases, with 11 bases remaining between them. CDR1 and CDR2 (germline): SGHNT, YYREEE (reference sequence). The CDR3 runs 13 residues. CDR3 nucleotide sequence: TGTGCCAGCAGCTTAGGCAGGGAAGACGAGCAGTACTTC. Translating gives CASSLGREDEQYF.

The chain uses TRBV5-1 and TRBJ1-1, with TRBD1 matching over 12 bases. J lost 4 bases, V lost 2 bases, and 6 bases had no gene match. The CDR3 is 16 residues long. CDR1 SGHRS and CDR2 YFSETQ come from the germline V gene. CDR3 sequence reads: CASSLGTGGLFTEAFF. For the CDR3, the DNA is TGCGCCAGCAGCTTAGGGACAGGGGGCCTTTTCACTGAAGCTTTCTTT.

The genes are TRBV29-1 and TRBJ2-7; TRBD1 matches at 9 bases. The CDR3 totals 11 residues. Germline CDR1 reads SQVTM; CDR2 reads ANQGSEA. The V gene end was trimmed by 5 bases and the J gene end by 5 bases; junction bases not matched to a gene: 1. CDR3 region: CSVRTGDEQYF. As DNA, the CDR3 is TGCAGCGTTAGGACAGGGGACGAGCAGTACTTC.

CDR3 region: CASSPPGDQGEKLFF. CDR3 coding DNA: TGTGCCAGCTCACCCCCAGGGGATCAGGGTGAAAAACTGTTTTTT. This chain uses TRBV18 with TRBJ1-4; a possible D gene is TRBD1 (6 bases). The CDR3 is made up of 15 amino acids. V shed 3 bases and J shed 7 bases, with 15 bases lying between them. CDR1 is KGHSH, CDR2 LQKENI, per germline. The variable domain in full, completed from reference TRBV18 and TRBJ1-4, reads NAGVMQNPRHLVRRRGQEARLRCSPMKGHSHVYWYRQLPEEGLKFMVYLQKENIIDESGMPKERFSAEFPKEGPSILRIQQVVRGDSAAYFCASSPPGDQGEKLFFGSGTQLSVL.

V usage is TRBV5-1 and J usage is TRBJ1-5, with D perhaps TRBD1 (6 bases). The germline V and J ends were trimmed by 4 bases and 0 bases, with 14 bases remaining between them. The germline V gene has CDR1 SGHRS and CDR2 YFSETQ. The CDR3 runs 16 residues. This CDR3 is CASSPEGGYSNQPQHF. In DNA form, the CDR3 reads TGCGCCAGCAGCCCGGAAGGGGGGTATAGCAATCAGCCCCAGCATTTT.

This clone was counted only a few times. V is TRBV18 and J is TRBJ2-3; 8 bases map to TRBD2. The CDR3 runs 15 residues. Germline CDR1 KGHSH, CDR2 LQKENI. J was trimmed by 0 bases and V by 5 bases; bases with no gene match: 4. This CDR3 reads CASSSLAVSTDTQYF. Here the CDR3 DNA reads TGTGCCAGCTCATCACTAGCGGTGAGCACAGATACGCAGTATTTT.

V gene TRBV19 combines with J gene TRBJ1-5; perhaps TRBD1 as D (5 bases). V lost 2 bases and J lost 2, with 13 bases in between. Germline V gives CDR1 LNHDA, CDR2 SQIVND (reference sequence). This CDR3 comprises 16 residues. The CDR3 reads CASSIPPGAGNQPQHF. For the CDR3, the DNA is TGTGCCAGTAGTATACCGCCCGGGGCGGGCAATCAGCCCCAGCATTTT.

This clone was picked up a small number of times. V and J are TRBV9 and TRBJ1-1; D gene unclear. CDR1 and CDR2 (germline): SGDLS, YYNGEE. V lost 3 bases and J lost 1, with 7 bases in between. The CDR3 consists of 13 residues. CDR3 region: CASSGQQNTEAFF. The CDR3 nucleotides are TGTGCCAGCAGCGGTCAACAGAACACTGAAGCTTTCTTT.

This chain joins TRBV7-8 and TRBJ2-3; 11 bases fit TRBD2. CDR3 length: 15 residues. Germline CDR1 reads SGHVS; CDR2 reads FQNEAQ. J gave up 4 bases and V 4 bases, and 4 bases lay outside the gene matches. The CDR3 DNA reads as TGTGCCAGCAGCTCGGGACTAGCGGTCTCAGATACGCAGTATTTT. Its protein is CASSSGLAVSDTQYF.

This chain links TRBV6-1 with TRBJ1-5; 7 bases are a match to TRBD1. CDR1 and CDR2 from the germline V gene are MNHNS and SASEGT. Unmatched junction bases numbered 4, after V lost 6 bases and J lost 5 bases. This CDR3 contains 13 residues. The CDR3 bases are TGTGCCAGCAGCGTAACAGGGGATCAGCCCCAGCATTTT. This sequence encodes CASSVTGDQPQHF.

This rearrangement joins TRBV30 to TRBJ1-2, with TRBD1 matching 8 bases. Germline-derived CDR1 and CDR2 are GTSNPN and SVGIG (reference sequence). Trimming removed 5 bases from V and 6 bases from J; junction bases left unmatched: 8. The CDR3 spans 13 residues. The CDR3 here is CAWAGQGANGYTF. CDR3 coding DNA: TGTGCCTGGGCTGGGCAGGGGGCGAATGGCTACACCTTC.

This clone was seen only once. The chain uses TRBV7-2 and TRBJ1-1; D gene uncertain. This CDR3 comprises 14 residues. The germline gives CDR1 SGHTA, CDR2 FQGNSA. V was trimmed by 5 bases and J by 5 bases, leaving 15 bases between them. In DNA, the CDR3 is TGTGCCAGCAGCCCGAGGGCCCCCCGGACTGAAGCTTTCTTT. It specifies CASSPRAPRTEAFF.